These 17 T cell receptor beta chains were sequenced from one sample in a study of blood T cell repertoires in COVID-19 (dated by TCRdb to 2019 to 2021). The receptor library was made with the immunoSEQ multiplex PCR assay. The source is immuneACCESS, and TCRdb retained only in-frame sequences with V and J called. Part of the clones is not carried over; for the studies checked, unresolved V genes explain less than half of this, and the remainder is unexplained. In all, the sample holds some 180,000 clones, and nearly 90% of those were seen once. The top ten constitute roughly a sixth of the sample. The sequenced sample consisted of peripheral blood. These receptors were taken from a man aged 45-65 years with COVID-19, enrolled during active disease.

The rearrangement joins TRBV25-1 to TRBJ2-2; D gene ambiguous. This CDR3 contains 15 residues. Trimming removed 4 bases at V and 1 base at J, with 10 bases between. In germline, CDR1 is MGHDK, CDR2 SYGVNS. CDR3 DNA: TGTGCCAGCAGTGCCGTAGACAAGAACACCGGGGAGCTGTTTTTT. Residues: CASSAVDKNTGELFF. Full variable domain (missing parts from reference TRBV25-1 and TRBJ2-2): EADIYQTPRYLVIGTGKKITLECSQTMGHDKMYWYQQDPGMELHLIHYSYGVNSTEKGDLSSESTVSRIRTEHFPLTLESARPSHTSQYLCASSAVDKNTGELFFGEGSRLTVL.

This clone was observed a single time. The chain joins TRBV5-5 to TRBJ2-7, with a possible D match to TRBD2 (5 bases). CDR1 is SGHKS, CDR2 YYEKEE, per germline (reference sequence). The CDR3 covers 17 residues. V dropped 0 bases and J dropped 2 bases, with 18 bases sitting between them. The CDR3 loop reads CASSLVVIANTPYEQYF. DNA of the CDR3: TGTGCCAGCAGCTTGGTTGTGATAGCGAACACCCCCTACGAGCAGTACTTC. The full variable domain, completed using reference TRBV5-5 and TRBJ2-7, is DAGVTQSPTHLIKTRGQQVTLRCSPISGHKSVSWYQQVLGQGPQFIFQYYEKEERGRGNFPDRFSARQFPNYSSELNVNALLLGDSALYLCASSLVVIANTPYEQYFGPGTRLTVT.

The chain combines TRBV4-2 with TRBJ2-5; D remains ambiguous. This CDR3 spans 15 amino acids. V was cut by 1 base and J by 0 bases, with 9 bases left in between. Looked up from germline, CDR1 is LGHNA and CDR2 is YNFKEQ. CDR3 in amino acids: CASSQGLEHQETQYF. The CDR3, as DNA: TGTGCCAGCAGCCAAGGTTTGGAGCACCAAGAGACCCAGTACTTC.

The rearrangement links TRBV28 to TRBJ1-2; D remains unclear. Germline CDR1 and CDR2: MDHEN and SYDVKM. V lost 8 bases, J lost 5 bases, and 18 bases lay in between. The CDR3 is made up of 14 amino acids. This CDR3 reads CASLTPGRNYGYTF. CDR3 sequence (DNA): TGTGCCAGCCTTACCCCTGGCAGAAATTATGGCTACACCTTC.

The chain uses TRBV6-2 or TRBV6-3 and TRBJ2-7; TRBD2 is a possible D gene (6 bases). V was shortened by 3 bases and J by 2 bases, with 17 bases between the two germline ends. This CDR3 contains 16 residues. Germline CDR1 MNHEY, CDR2 SVGEGT. The CDR3 region is CASSYGPGLLAYEQYF. CDR3 DNA sequence: TGTGCCAGCAGTTATGGCCCGGGACTTCTGGCCTACGAGCAGTACTTC.

V is TRBV6-5 and J is TRBJ2-1; TRBD1 matches at 7 bases. CDR1 and CDR2 from the germline V gene are MNHEY and SVGAGI. J lost 3 bases, V lost 7 bases, and 6 bases had no gene match. The CDR3 runs 14 residues. CDR3 sequence: CASTTGTDYNEQFF. CDR3 DNA: TGTGCCAGCACAACCGGGACAGACTACAATGAGCAGTTCTTC.

This clone appeared a single time. V and J are TRBV29-1 and TRBJ2-5; D not resolved. The CDR3 covers 12 residues. Germline loops: CDR1 SQVTM, CDR2 ANQGSEA. Trimming pared 7 bases from V and 5 bases from J, leaving 14 bases between. Written as DNA, the CDR3 is TGCAGCGGACGACAAACCTCGGAGACCCAGTACTTC. Amino acid sequence: CSGRQTSETQYF.

The chain joins TRBV4-2 to TRBJ2-1; 9 bases align to TRBD2. The germline V gene has CDR1 LGHNA and CDR2 YNFKEQ. CDR3 length: 17 residues. After removal of 0 bases from V and 5 bases from J, the junction contained 8 bases not matched to a gene. In DNA, the CDR3 is TGTGCCAGCAGCCAAGATCGCCAGCGGGGGGACAACAATGAGCAGTTCTTC. This encodes CASSQDRQRGDNNEQFF.

V usage is TRBV2 and J usage is TRBJ2-3, with 9 nucleotides matching TRBD2. V gave up 8 bases and J gave up 0 bases; unmatched junction bases: 9. CDR3 length equals 16 residues. Germline V CDR1 and CDR2: SNHLY, FYNNEI. CDR3 bases: TGTGCCAGCGAGTCCGGAGCGGGGGGCAGCACAGATACGCAGTATTTT. It specifies CASESGAGGSTDTQYF.

The chain joins TRBV10-3 to TRBJ2-1, with D maybe TRBD2 (7 bases). The V gene's germline CDR1 is ENHRY and CDR2 SYGVKD. Between the trimmed V and J ends, which lost 7 bases and 8 bases, there was a span of 12 bases. The CDR3 loop spans 12 amino acids. In nucleotides, the CDR3 is TGTGCCATCAATAGGGGGGGCGATGAGCAGTTCTTC. This codes for CAINRGGDEQFF.

This rearrangement joins TRBV5-1 to TRBJ1-1, with D possibly matching TRBD1 (5 bases). Germline values: CDR1 SGHRS, CDR2 YFSETQ. This CDR3 comprises 14 residues. The V and J ends lost 4 bases and 4 bases respectively, with 14 bases between them. The CDR3 loop reads CASSADSQSTEAFF. For the CDR3, the DNA is TGCGCCAGCAGCGCCGACAGCCAGAGCACTGAAGCTTTCTTT.

The genes are TRBV5-5 and TRBJ2-7; tentatively, D is TRBD1 (6 bases). CDR3 length: 14 amino acids. Germline lookup yields CDR1 SGHKS and CDR2 YYEKEE (reference sequence). V shed 2 bases and J shed 2 bases, with 11 bases lying between them. CDR3 region: CASSFQGSTYEQYF. CDR3 nucleotide sequence: TGTGCCAGCAGCTTCCAGGGGAGCACCTACGAGCAGTACTTC. The variable domain in full, completed from reference TRBV5-5 and TRBJ2-7, reads DAGVTQSPTHLIKTRGQQVTLRCSPISGHKSVSWYQQVLGQGPQFIFQYYEKEERGRGNFPDRFSARQFPNYSSELNVNALLLGDSALYLCASSFQGSTYEQYFGPGTRLTVT.

This chain joins TRBV27 and TRBJ2-1; TRBD1 matches at 9 bases. CDR1 MNHEY and CDR2 SMNVEV come from the germline V gene (reference sequence). V shed 4 bases and J 9 bases; nucleotides not matched to a gene: 10. This CDR3 has 15 residues. CDR3 nucleotides: TGTGCCAGCAGTTCAGCCGGGACAGGGCGTGGTGAGCAGTTCTTC. Translating gives CASSSAGTGRGEQFF.

The V call is TRBV5-5, the J call TRBJ2-7; possible D gene TRBD1, 5 bases. Germline V gene data show CDR1 as SGHKS and CDR2 as YYEKEE (reference sequence). Trimming cost V 0 bases and J 4 bases, with 14 bases left between them. The CDR3 is 15 amino acids. In nucleotides, the CDR3 is TGTGCCAGCAGCTTGGGGCAGGGCCCACAATACGAGCAGTACTTC. Protein sequence: CASSLGQGPQYEQYF. Supplemented by reference TRBV5-5 and TRBJ2-7, the full variable domain reads DAGVTQSPTHLIKTRGQQVTLRCSPISGHKSVSWYQQVLGQGPQFIFQYYEKEERGRGNFPDRFSARQFPNYSSELNVNALLLGDSALYLCASSLGQGPQYEQYFGPGTRLTVT.

The CDR3 region has the DNA TGCAGCGTTGAGCGGGTCTACAATGAGCAGTTCTTC. This gives the protein CSVERVYNEQFF. V is TRBV29-1 and J is TRBJ2-1, with a weak D call TRBD2 (5 bases). CDR1 is SQVTM, CDR2 ANQGSEA, per germline. The ends were cut back, 3 bases at V and 3 bases at J, with 6 bases in the middle. This CDR3 region has 12 residues.

J is TRBJ1-1 and V is TRBV7-9; 7 nucleotides agree with TRBD1. Germline assignment: CDR1 SEHNR and CDR2 FQNEAQ (reference sequence). The CDR3 loop spans 15 amino acids. V gave up 5 bases and J gave up 0 bases; unmatched junction bases: 6. The CDR3 here is CASSNHRGLNTEAFF. CDR3 in DNA: TGTGCCAGCAGCAACCACAGGGGACTGAACACTGAAGCTTTCTTT.

The rearrangement links TRBV6-1 to TRBJ2-3; D unclear. The CDR3 is 14 amino acids. Germline loops: CDR1 MNHNS, CDR2 SASEGT. V was pared by 1 base and J by 0 bases, with 5 bases between. DNA of the CDR3: TGTGCCAGCAGTGAAGGGCCAAGCACAGATACGCAGTATTTT. Amino acids: CASSEGPSTDTQYF.